These 5 T cell receptor beta chains came from one sample sequenced in a study of cytomegalovirus exposure and HLA in healthy donors. PCR primers comprised 60 Vbeta and 13 Jbeta primers. The data were produced by immunoSEQ multiplex PCR, yet TCRdb's version contains in-frame clones alone and is incomplete. The table gives about 41,000 clones; the top ten clones make up 6.2% of it. Sequencing was done on a sample of PBMCs. The source is a man aged 25 to 45 in good health and CMV-seronegative.

The rearrangement links TRBV2 to TRBJ2-7; unclear D gene. Germline V lookup: CDR1 SNHLY, CDR2 FYNNEI. The CDR3 totals 12 residues. V lost 8 bases and J lost 2, with 10 bases in between. Here the CDR3 DNA reads TGTGCCAGCGGTCTAGGCCCCTACGAGCAGTACTTC. Amino acids: CASGLGPYEQYF. Full variable domain (rest looked up from reference TRBV2 and TRBJ2-7): EPEVTQTPSHQVTQMGQEVILRCVPISNHLYFYWYRQILGQKVEFLVSFYNNEISEKSEIFDDQFSVERPDGSNFTLKIRSTKLEDSAMYFCASGLGPYEQYFGPGTRLTVT.

CDR3 loop: CASSVGGFSYEQYF. In nucleotides, the CDR3 is TGTGCCAGCAGTGTGGGAGGCTTCTCCTACGAGCAGTACTTC. This chain uses TRBV27 with TRBJ2-7; the D gene is possibly TRBD2 (6 bases). Trimming took off 5 bases at V and 0 bases at J, with 11 bases between the two ends. This CDR3 comprises 14 residues. Germline V lookup: CDR1 MNHEY, CDR2 SMNVEV (reference sequence).

CDR3 residues: CASSGQTVNTEAFF. In DNA form, the CDR3 reads TGTGCCAGCAGTGGACAGACAGTAAACACTGAAGCTTTCTTT. The gene calls are TRBV2 and TRBJ1-1; a possible D gene is TRBD1 (5 bases). This CDR3 has 14 residues. V was pared by 4 bases and J by 2 bases, with 11 bases between. Germline V gene lookup returns CDR1 SNHLY and CDR2 FYNNEI.

The chain carries TRBV7-8 and TRBJ2-3, with TRBD1 as a possible D gene (5 bases). The CDR3 runs 15 residues. Trimming stripped 5 bases from V and 3 bases from J, with 15 bases between. Germline V gene lookup returns CDR1 SGHVS and CDR2 FQNEAQ. CDR3 residues: CASSEAGSRTDTQYF. Here the CDR3 DNA reads TGTGCCAGCAGCGAGGCAGGGTCGCGGACAGATACGCAGTATTTT.

The J gene is TRBJ1-1, the V gene TRBV27; TRBD1 agrees at 7 bases. The CDR3 extends over 12 amino acids. J lost 2 bases, V lost 8 bases, and 2 bases had no gene match. CDR1 and CDR2 from the germline V gene are MNHEY and SMNVEV (reference sequence). CDR3 nucleotide sequence: TGTGCCAGCCACAGGGGTAACACTGAAGCTTTCTTT. This codes for CASHRGNTEAFF.